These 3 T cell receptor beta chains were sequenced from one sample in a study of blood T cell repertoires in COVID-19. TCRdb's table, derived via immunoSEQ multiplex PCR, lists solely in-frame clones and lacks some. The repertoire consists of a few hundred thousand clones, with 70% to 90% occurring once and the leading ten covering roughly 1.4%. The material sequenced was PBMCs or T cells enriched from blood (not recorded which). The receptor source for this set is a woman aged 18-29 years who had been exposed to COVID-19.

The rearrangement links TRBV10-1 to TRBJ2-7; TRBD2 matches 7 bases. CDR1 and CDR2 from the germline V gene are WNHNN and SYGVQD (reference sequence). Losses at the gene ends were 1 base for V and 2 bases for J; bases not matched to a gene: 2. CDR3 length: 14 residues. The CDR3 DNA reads TGCGCCAGCAGTGAGTTCGGGGGGACCTACGAGCAGTACTTC. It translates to CASSEFGGTYEQYF.

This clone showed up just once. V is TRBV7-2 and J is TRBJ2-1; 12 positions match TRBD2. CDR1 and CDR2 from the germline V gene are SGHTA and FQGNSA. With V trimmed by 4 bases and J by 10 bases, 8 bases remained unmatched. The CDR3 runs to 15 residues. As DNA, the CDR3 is TGTGCCAGCAGCTCCCAAACCGGGACTAGCGGGGAGCAGTTCTTC. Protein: CASSSQTGTSGEQFF. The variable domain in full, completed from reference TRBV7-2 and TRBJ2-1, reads GAGVSQSPSNKVTEKGKDVELRCDPISGHTALYWYRQSLGQGLEFLIYFQGNSAPDKSGLPSDRFSAERTGGSVSTLTIQRTQQEDSAVYLCASSSQTGTSGEQFFGPGTRLTVL.

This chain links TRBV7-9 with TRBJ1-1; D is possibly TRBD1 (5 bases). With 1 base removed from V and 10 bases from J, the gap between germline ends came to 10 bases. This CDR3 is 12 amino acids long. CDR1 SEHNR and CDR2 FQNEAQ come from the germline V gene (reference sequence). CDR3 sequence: CASSLGGGTAFF. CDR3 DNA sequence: TGTGCCAGCAGCTTAGGCGGGGGGACAGCTTTCTTT. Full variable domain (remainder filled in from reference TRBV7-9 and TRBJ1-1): DTGVSQNPRHKITKRGQNVTFRCDPISEHNRLYWYRQTLGQGPEFLTYFQNEAQLEKSRLLSDRFSAERPKGSFSTLEIQRTEQGDSAMYLCASSLGGGTAFFGQGTRLTVV.